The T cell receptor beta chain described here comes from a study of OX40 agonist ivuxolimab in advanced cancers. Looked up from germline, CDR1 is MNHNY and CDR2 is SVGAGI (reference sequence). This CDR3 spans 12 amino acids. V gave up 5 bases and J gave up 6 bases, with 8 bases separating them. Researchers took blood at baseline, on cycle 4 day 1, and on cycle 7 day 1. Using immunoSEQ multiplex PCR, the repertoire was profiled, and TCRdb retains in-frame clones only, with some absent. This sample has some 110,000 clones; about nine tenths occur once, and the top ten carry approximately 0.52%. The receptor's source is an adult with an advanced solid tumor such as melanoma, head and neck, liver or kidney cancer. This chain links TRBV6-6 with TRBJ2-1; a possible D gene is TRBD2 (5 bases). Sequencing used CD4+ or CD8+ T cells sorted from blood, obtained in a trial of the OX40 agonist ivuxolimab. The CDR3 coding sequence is TGTGCCAGCAGTAACCTAGCCAATGAGCAGTTCTTC. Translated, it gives CASSNLANEQFF.